The subject of this entry is one T cell receptor (beta chain). Sequencing used immunoSEQ multiplex PCR; TCRdb keeps in-frame clones, though not all of them. The profile covers about 71,000 clones, with around nine tenths appearing a single time and approximately 1.2% taken by the ten largest. The sample originates from a study of T cell changes during pregnancy in multiple sclerosis. This CDR3 contains 14 residues. Looked up from germline, CDR1 is SQVTM and CDR2 is ANQGSEA. Trimming cost V 6 bases and J 8 bases; bases outside gene matches: 13. This chain uses TRBV29-1 with TRBJ1-2, with 9 positions matching TRBD1. Sequencing used peripheral blood, obtained in the third trimester of pregnancy. This receptor was obtained from a female donor with multiple sclerosis, enrolled in a pregnancy study. CDR3 protein: CSVQKRDRDEGYTF. CDR3 nucleotides: TGCAGCGTGCAAAAGAGGGACAGGGATGAGGGCTACACCTTC.